One and the same sample provided the 24 T cell receptor beta chains below, sequenced in a study of cytomegalovirus exposure and HLA in healthy donors. Profiling relied on immunoSEQ multiplex PCR, and the TCRdb table lists in-frame clones only, not all of them. The sample has tens of thousands of clones, over 85% seen once. Sequenced sample: PBMCs. These receptors all come from a woman aged 18-30 years in good health and CMV-seronegative.

This chain joins TRBV4-3 and TRBJ2-1, with unresolved D. With 4 bases removed from V and 0 bases from J, the gap between germline ends came to 10 bases. Germline CDR1 is LGHNA and CDR2 is YSLEER. The CDR3 consists of 15 residues. CDR3 DNA sequence: TGCGCCAGCAGCCCTATCCGGAGCTCCTACAATGAGCAGTTCTTC. Its protein is CASSPIRSSYNEQFF.

Points on this clone: The same CDR3 arises from other DNA sequences in this sample as well. The V gene is TRBV27, the J gene TRBJ2-7; 16 bases line up with TRBD2. V shed 5 bases, J shed 7 bases, and the junction held 5 bases outside the gene matches. CDR3 size: 15 residues. Germline values: CDR1 MNHEY, CDR2 SMNVEV (reference sequence). CDR3 nucleotides: TGTGCCAGCAGTCCAGGGACTAGCGGGAGGGGAGAGCAGTACTTC. Translated, it gives CASSPGTSGRGEQYF.

The V and J genes are TRBV30 and TRBJ2-3, with TRBD2 identical over 11 bases. Losses at the gene ends were 2 bases for V and 4 bases for J; bases not matched to a gene: 5. The CDR3 is 15 residues long. CDR1 is GTSNPN, CDR2 SVGIG, per germline (reference sequence). The CDR3: CAWSRTSGSSDTQYF. The CDR3 DNA reads TGTGCCTGGAGTAGAACTAGCGGGAGCTCAGATACGCAGTATTTT.

This rearrangement joins TRBV27 to TRBJ1-4; no clear D gene. V lost 2 bases and J lost 4, with 11 bases in between. CDR1 is MNHEY and CDR2 is SMNVEV in the germline V gene (reference sequence). CDR3 size: 15 residues. In DNA, the CDR3 is TGTGCCAGCAGTTTACTTCCGGGATTTAATGAAAAACTGTTTTTT. Translation: CASSLLPGFNEKLFF.

The rearrangement uses TRBV13 and TRBJ2-1; a weak D match, TRBD1 (5 bases). The CDR3 covers 14 residues. The germline V gene encodes CDR1 PRHDT and CDR2 FYEKMQ (reference sequence). The V gene lost 6 bases and the J gene lost 5 bases, with 14 bases spanning the gap. The chain's CDR3 is CASSGARGHNEQFF. The CDR3 DNA follows: TGTGCCAGCAGTGGGGCAAGGGGCCACAATGAGCAGTTCTTC.

The rearrangement links TRBV19 to TRBJ1-2; D possibly corresponds to TRBD1 (5 bases). This CDR3 is built from 17 residues. The V gene's germline CDR1 is LNHDA and CDR2 SQIVND (reference sequence). Deletions cut 3 bases from V and 2 bases from J, with 19 bases between. The CDR3 nucleotides read TGTGCCAGTAGTATCCAATGGACGGGGGGATTAAACTATGGCTACACCTTC. Protein product: CASSIQWTGGLNYGYTF.

V and J are TRBV27 and TRBJ2-1, with 10 bases matching TRBD2. The V gene's germline CDR1 is MNHEY and CDR2 SMNVEV (reference sequence). Losses at the gene ends were 9 bases for V and 0 bases for J; bases not matched to a gene: 8. This CDR3 contains 16 residues. The CDR3 DNA reads TGTGCCAGTAAAGGGTCTAGCGGGAGCTCCTACAATGAGCAGTTCTTC. Its translation: CASKGSSGSSYNEQFF.

The chain employs TRBV10-3 and TRBJ2-7; D is unresolved. Between the trimmed V and J ends, which lost 0 bases and 3 bases, there was a span of 3 bases. Germline loops: CDR1 ENHRY, CDR2 SYGVKD. This CDR3 has 12 residues. This CDR3 reads CAISESNYEQYF. In DNA form, the CDR3 reads TGTGCCATCAGTGAGTCCAACTACGAGCAGTACTTC.

This sequence joins TRBV14 and TRBJ2-6; TRBD1 matches 8 bases. Trimming cost V 5 bases and J 1 base; bases outside gene matches: 7. The germline CDR1 and CDR2 sequences are SGHDN and FVKESK. This CDR3 has 17 residues. The CDR3 region has the DNA TGTGCCAGCAGCTTATACAGGGGGGAGTCTGGGGCCAACGTCCTGACTTTC. Its translation: CASSLYRGESGANVLTF.

This chain links TRBV10-3 with TRBJ2-1; 7 nucleotides line up with TRBD2. V lost 9 bases, J lost 2 bases, and 4 bases stayed unmatched. The CDR3 runs 13 residues. Germline V gene data show CDR1 as ENHRY and CDR2 as SYGVKD. CDR3 region: CAIAGRAYNEQFF. CDR3 coding DNA: TGTGCCATAGCGGGAAGGGCCTACAATGAGCAGTTCTTC.

The chain combines TRBV7-8 with TRBJ2-1; the match to TRBD2 covers 8 bases. V lost 1 base to trimming and J lost 7 bases; unmatched junction nucleotides: 3. This CDR3 region has 14 residues. The germline V gene encodes CDR1 SGHVS and CDR2 FQNEAQ. Here the CDR3 DNA reads TGTGCCAGCAGCTTAGGAGCGGGAGTTAATGAGCAGTTCTTC. Amino acids: CASSLGAGVNEQFF.

V usage is TRBV25-1 and J usage is TRBJ2-3, with 7 positions matching TRBD2. CDR1 and CDR2 (germline): MGHDK, SYGVNS. The V gene end was trimmed by 8 bases and the J gene end by 4 bases; junction bases not matched to a gene: 6. CDR3 length equals 13 residues. As DNA, the CDR3 is TGTGCCAGCGGGGGGACTATTCCAGATACGCAGTATTTT. This codes for CASGGTIPDTQYF.

The chain employs TRBV27 and TRBJ2-5, with 8 positions matching TRBD1. V was clipped by 3 bases and J by 2 bases; unmatched bases: 11. CDR3 size: 17 residues. The germline CDR1 and CDR2 sequences are MNHEY and SMNVEV (reference sequence). The CDR3 reads CASSFIAGQGPQETQYF. CDR3 coding DNA: TGTGCCAGCAGTTTTATAGCCGGACAGGGCCCACAAGAGACCCAGTACTTC.

The rearrangement links TRBV19 to TRBJ2-3, with D possibly being TRBD1 (5 bases). Germline CDR1 reads LNHDA; CDR2 reads SQIVND (reference sequence). The CDR3 has 13 residues. V lost 4 bases, J lost 5 bases, and 10 bases lay in between. The CDR3: CASSNTREDTQYF. The DNA of the CDR3 is TGTGCCAGTAGTAACACCAGGGAAGATACGCAGTATTTT.

V is TRBV19 and J is TRBJ1-3; the D gene is possibly TRBD1 (5 bases). The CDR3 contains 16 residues. With 5 bases removed from V and 0 bases from J, the gap between germline ends came to 14 bases. Germline V gene sequence: CDR1 LNHDA, CDR2 SQIVND (reference sequence). The CDR3 is CASSAPTEISGNTIYF. CDR3 nucleotides: TGTGCCAGTAGTGCTCCGACAGAGATCTCTGGAAACACCATATATTTT.

CDR3 coding DNA: TGTGCCAGCAGTTACTATACCGGGACAGTCACAAACACCATATATTTT. It specifies CASSYYTGTVTNTIYF. The V and J genes are TRBV6-8 and TRBJ1-3; TRBD1 matches 7 bases. Germline V gene data show CDR1 as MNHGY and CDR2 as SAAAGT. This CDR3 is built from 16 residues. Trimming cost V 1 base and J 6 bases; bases outside gene matches: 9.

The CDR3 spells CASSLGGRANTEAFF. CDR3 coding DNA: TGTGCCAGCAGCCTGGGGGGGAGGGCGAACACTGAAGCTTTCTTT. This chain connects TRBV11-3 to TRBJ1-1; possibly TRBD1 for D (5 bases). The CDR3 totals 15 residues. The germline V gene has CDR1 SGHNT and CDR2 YENEEA. V gave up 5 bases and J gave up 1 base, with 14 bases separating them.

The chain links TRBV7-2 to TRBJ2-2; 11 bases fit TRBD2. CDR1 SGHTA and CDR2 FQGNSA come from the germline V gene. This CDR3 spans 17 amino acids. Germline trimming cut 5 bases from V and 2 bases from J; bases unmatched to any gene: 7. CDR3 protein: CASSQTSGVRNTGELFF. CDR3 nucleotides: TGTGCCAGCAGCCAGACTAGCGGGGTCCGTAACACCGGGGAGCTGTTTTTT.

This clone was seen a single time. The chain joins TRBV5-1 to TRBJ1-2, with D unresolved. This CDR3 comprises 14 residues. Trimming took 2 bases from V and 6 from J, leaving 14 bases between them. Germline CDR1 and CDR2: SGHRS and YFSETQ. The CDR3 DNA is TGCGCCAGCAGCTTTTATCCGGGGATGGATGGCTACACCTTC. Its protein product is CASSFYPGMDGYTF.

The table lists this clone with a count of one. Here the CDR3 reads CASSYGTGGRVQPQHF. The CDR3 DNA follows: TGTGCCAGCAGTTACGGGACAGGGGGACGGGTCCAGCCCCAGCATTTT. V is TRBV6-6 and J is TRBJ1-5; TRBD1 matches at 11 bases. V dropped 2 bases and J dropped 7; count of bases not matched to a gene: 7. The CDR3 has 16 amino acids. Looked up from germline, CDR1 is MNHNY and CDR2 is SVGAGI (reference sequence).

The chain uses TRBV7-9 and TRBJ1-2; TRBD1 agrees at 7 bases. The J segment lost 4 bases and the V segment lost 1 base, leaving 3 bases of the junction unmatched. This CDR3 contains 14 residues. The germline CDR1 and CDR2 sequences are SEHNR and FQNEAQ (reference sequence). The CDR3 DNA reads TGTGCCAGCAGCTTAGAACAGGGGATCTATGGCTACACCTTC. It is translated as CASSLEQGIYGYTF.

The CDR3 spells CASSVYSQETQYF. The CDR3 DNA is TGTGCCAGCAGCGTATACAGCCAAGAGACCCAGTACTTC. V is TRBV9 and J is TRBJ2-5; no firm D call. CDR1 and CDR2 from the germline V gene are SGDLS and YYNGEE. This CDR3 has 13 residues. V was cut by 1 base and J by 1 base, with 5 bases left in between. The variable domain in full, completed from reference TRBV9 and TRBJ2-5, reads DSGVTQTPKHLITATGQRVTLRCSPRSGDLSVYWYQQSLDQGLQFLIQYYNGEERAKGNILERFSAQQFPDLHSELNLSSLELGDSALYFCASSVYSQETQYFGPGTRLLVL.

The V and J genes are TRBV4-1 and TRBJ1-5; possible D gene TRBD1, 5 bases. CDR3 length: 15 residues. The V gene lost 0 bases and the J gene lost 5 bases, with 11 bases spanning the gap. Germline-derived CDR1 and CDR2 are MGHRA and YSYEKL. CDR3 sequence (DNA): TGCGCCAGCAGCCAAGATGCAGGGCGACATCAGCCCCAGCATTTT. As protein: CASSQDAGRHQPQHF.

This clone has only one observation. This chain connects TRBV2 to TRBJ2-5; 14 bases agree with TRBD2. The CDR3 runs 16 residues. V dropped 5 bases and J dropped 4; count of bases not matched to a gene: 6. Germline loops: CDR1 SNHLY, CDR2 FYNNEI. The CDR3 is CASSIGTSGGGETQYF. Here the CDR3 DNA reads TGTGCCAGCAGTATCGGGACTAGCGGGGGCGGAGAGACCCAGTACTTC. Full variable domain (rest looked up from reference TRBV2 and TRBJ2-5): EPEVTQTPSHQVTQMGQEVILRCVPISNHLYFYWYRQILGQKVEFLVSFYNNEISEKSEIFDDQFSVERPDGSNFTLKIRSTKLEDSAMYFCASSIGTSGGGETQYFGPGTRLLVL.